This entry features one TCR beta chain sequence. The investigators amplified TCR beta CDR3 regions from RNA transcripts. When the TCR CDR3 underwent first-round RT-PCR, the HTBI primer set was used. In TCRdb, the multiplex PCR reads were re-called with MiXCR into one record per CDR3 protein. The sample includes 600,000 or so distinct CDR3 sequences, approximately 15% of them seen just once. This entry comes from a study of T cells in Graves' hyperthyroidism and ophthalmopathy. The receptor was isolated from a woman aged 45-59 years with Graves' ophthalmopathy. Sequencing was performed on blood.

The CDR3, as DNA: TGTGCCATCAGTACACTAGATTTAGAGACCCAGTACTTC. As protein: CAISTLDLETQYF. The chain combines TRBV10-3 with TRBJ2-5; D might be TRBD2 (5 bases). The CDR3 contains 13 residues. The V end lost 5 bases, the J end lost 4 bases, and 11 bases lay between the germline ends. Germline CDR1 ENHRY, CDR2 SYGVKD.